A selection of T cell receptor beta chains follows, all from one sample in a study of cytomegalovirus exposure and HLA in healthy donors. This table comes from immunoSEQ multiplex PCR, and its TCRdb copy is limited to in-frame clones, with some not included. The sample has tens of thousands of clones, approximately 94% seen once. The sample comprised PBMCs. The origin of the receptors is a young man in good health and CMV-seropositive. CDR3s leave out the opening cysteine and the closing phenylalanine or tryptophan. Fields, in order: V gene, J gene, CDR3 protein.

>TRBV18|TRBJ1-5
ASSPKGTDQPQH
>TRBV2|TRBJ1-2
ATLDRRVNYGYT
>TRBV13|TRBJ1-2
ASSRNRETNYGYT
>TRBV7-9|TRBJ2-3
ASSLAPAGVDTQY
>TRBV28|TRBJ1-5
ASSFTGIGNQPQH
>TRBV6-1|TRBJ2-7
ASGPRNDEQY
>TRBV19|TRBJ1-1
ASSPRTGWGNTEAF
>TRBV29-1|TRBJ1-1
SADYSGGF
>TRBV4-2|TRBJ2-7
ASSPGTGGYEQY
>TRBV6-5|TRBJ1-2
ASSLVSGANYGYT
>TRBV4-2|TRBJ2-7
ASSPGTSGKYEQY
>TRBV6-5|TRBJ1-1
ASSYGGQGFTEAF
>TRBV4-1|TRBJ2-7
ASSQDPVTYEQY
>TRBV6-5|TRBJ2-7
AANRREGEQY